The next 13 T cell receptor beta chains were all read from a single sample in a study of CD8+ T cells in alopecia areata. Reverse transcription of extracted RNA yielded cDNA, which provided the sequencing template. The table came from immunoSEQ multiplex PCR; TCRdb's copy has only in-frame clones and leaves some out. The repertoire holds 200,000 or so clones, with more than 45% as singletons. Source: CD4+ T cells sorted from blood, taken at week 0. Every receptor here comes from a human donor with alopecia areata.

This clone was recorded a few times. The chain has TRBV30 and TRBJ1-4; 8 bases are a match to TRBD1. The length of the CDR3 is 18 residues. V lost 1 base to trimming and J lost 0 bases; unmatched junction nucleotides: 10. Germline lookup yields CDR1 GTSNPN and CDR2 SVGIG (reference sequence). The CDR3 sequence: CAWSAQWGQVATNEKLFF. For the CDR3, the DNA is TGTGCCTGGAGTGCCCAGTGGGGACAGGTGGCAACTAATGAAAAACTGTTTTTT.

The rearrangement links TRBV6-1 to TRBJ1-6, with 7 bases aligning to TRBD1. V trimming: 7 bases; J trimming: 11 bases; junction bases outside the gene matches: 11. The CDR3 extends over 14 amino acids. CDR1 and CDR2 from the germline V gene are MNHNS and SASEGT. CDR3 in amino acids: CASNPGQRAAPLHF. CDR3 nucleotide sequence: TGTGCCAGCAATCCGGGACAGAGAGCAGCACCCCTCCACTTT.

In regard to this clone: Other DNA sequences in this specimen translate into the identical CDR3. J is TRBJ2-4 and V is TRBV7-9; possible D gene TRBD2, 6 bases. V gave up 7 bases and J gave up 8 bases, with 18 bases separating them. The germline CDR1 and CDR2 sequences are SEHNR and FQNEAQ (reference sequence). The CDR3 is 14 amino acids. CDR3 nucleotides: TGTGCCAGCAACTCATTCCGGGACTTGCACATTCAGTACTTC. Translating it yields CASNSFRDLHIQYF.

The V call is TRBV5-1, the J call TRBJ1-2, with D unresolved. There are 15 residues in the CDR3. Trimming stripped 0 bases from V and 2 bases from J, with 11 bases between. Germline V CDR1 and CDR2: SGHRS, YFSETQ. CDR3 residues: CASSLDSNLNYGYTF. CDR3 bases: TGCGCCAGCAGCTTGGACAGCAACCTGAACTATGGCTACACCTTC. The whole variable domain, filled in from reference TRBV5-1 and TRBJ1-2, reads KAGVTQTPRYLIKTRGQQVTLSCSPISGHRSVSWYQQTPGQGLQFLFEYFSETQRNKGNFPGRFSGRQFSNSRSEMNVSTLELGDSALYLCASSLDSNLNYGYTFGSGTRLTVV.

The V and J genes are TRBV29-1 and TRBJ1-2; 10 nucleotides line up with TRBD1. CDR1 is SQVTM and CDR2 is ANQGSEA in the germline V gene. The CDR3 consists of 11 residues. As DNA, the CDR3 is TGCTGCGGACAGGGGGGATATGGCTACACCTTC. Protein: CCGQGGYGYTF.

This clone was counted a few times. This sequence joins TRBV29-1 and TRBJ2-7; TRBD1 or TRBD2 may be the D gene (5 bases each). The CDR3 contains 12 residues. Germline loops: CDR1 SQVTM, CDR2 ANQGSEA. Trimming removed 7 bases from V and 5 bases from J, with 15 bases in between. Here the CDR3 reads CSGLGATHEQYF. The CDR3 DNA sequence: TGCAGCGGCCTCGGGGCAACCCACGAGCAGTACTTC.

This clone was found a few times. This sequence joins TRBV2 and TRBJ1-5; 7 bases are a match to TRBD1. Germline V gene sequence: CDR1 SNHLY, CDR2 FYNNEI. Trimming at V came to 5 bases and at J to 0 bases, leaving 13 bases not matched to a gene. The CDR3 contains 18 residues. CDR3 bases: TGTGCCAGCAGTTGGGACAGACACCGACCCTATAGCAATCAGCCCCAGCATTTT. Translated, it gives CASSWDRHRPYSNQPQHF. The full variable domain, with the rest looked up from reference TRBV2 and TRBJ1-5, is EPEVTQTPSHQVTQMGQEVILRCVPISNHLYFYWYRQILGQKVEFLVSFYNNEISEKSEIFDDQFSVERPDGSNFTLKIRSTKLEDSAMYFCASSWDRHRPYSNQPQHFGDGTRLSIL.

The chain couples TRBV29-1 to TRBJ1-5; tentatively, D is TRBD1 (6 bases). There are 12 residues in the CDR3. V lost 3 bases and J 11 bases, leaving 14 bases between the germline ends. Germline V gene sequence: CDR1 SQVTM, CDR2 ANQGSEA. Written as DNA, the CDR3 is TGCAGCGTTGACCTTCCCTCAGGGGCCCAGCATTTT. Amino acid sequence: CSVDLPSGAQHF.

The chain carries TRBV30 and TRBJ2-7; D may be TRBD1 (6 bases). Germline lookup yields CDR1 GTSNPN and CDR2 SVGIG (reference sequence). The V gene lost 5 bases and the J gene lost 2 bases, with 16 bases spanning the gap. The CDR3 runs 14 residues. CDR3 loop: CAWGEQGLPYEQYF. CDR3 sequence (DNA): TGTGCCTGGGGAGAACAGGGTCTCCCCTACGAGCAGTACTTC.

The chain links TRBV4-1 to TRBJ2-7; 7 bases agree with TRBD2. Trimming at V came to 3 bases and at J to 2 bases, leaving 7 bases not matched to a gene. This CDR3 region has 15 residues. The germline CDR1 and CDR2 sequences are MGHRA and YSYEKL. CDR3 nucleotides: TGCGCCAGCAGCCAGGCAGCGGGGACGGCCTACGAGCAGTACTTC. Residues: CASSQAAGTAYEQYF.

The V and J genes are TRBV6-6 and TRBJ2-7, with D possibly TRBD1 on 6 matching bases. The CDR3 has 11 amino acids. CDR1 is MNHNY and CDR2 is SVGAGI in the germline V gene (reference sequence). V lost 6 bases to trimming and J lost 3 bases, with 6 bases between them. The CDR3 is CASRTGYEQYF. In DNA form, the CDR3 reads TGTGCCAGCAGGACAGGCTACGAGCAGTACTTC.

This chain links TRBV2 with TRBJ2-1, with D uncertain. Germline V CDR1 and CDR2: SNHLY, FYNNEI. The CDR3 runs to 14 residues. The V and J ends lost 6 bases and 0 bases respectively, with 9 bases between them. Written as DNA, the CDR3 is TGTGCCAGCAGGAAAGAAAACTCCTACAATGAGCAGTTCTTC. Its protein product is CASRKENSYNEQFF.

The chain has TRBV19 and TRBJ2-1; 13 nucleotides line up with TRBD2. This CDR3 region has 18 residues. Germline trimming cut 5 bases from V and 0 bases from J; bases unmatched to any gene: 7. The germline gives CDR1 LNHDA, CDR2 SQIVND (reference sequence). CDR3 loop: CASSSRLAGGSSYNEQFF. CDR3 coding DNA: TGTGCCAGTAGTTCAAGACTAGCGGGGGGTAGCTCCTACAATGAGCAGTTCTTC.